The 6 T cell receptor beta chains given below trace back to one sample, sequenced in a study of T cells in Graves' hyperthyroidism and ophthalmopathy. From RNA transcripts, TCR beta CDR3 regions were amplified. The HTBI primer set was used in a first-round RT-PCR of the TCR CDR3. TCRdb itself ran the multiplex PCR reads through MiXCR, one entry per CDR3 protein. The sample shows roughly 710,000 distinct CDR3 sequences, 35% of them seen only once. The sequencing sample was made of blood. The receptors come from a woman aged 40 to 50 with Graves' hyperthyroidism.

The chain combines TRBV10-2 with TRBJ1-2; D is undetermined. The V gene lost 6 bases and the J gene lost 4 bases, with 21 bases spanning the gap. Germline V gives CDR1 WSHSY, CDR2 SAAADI. CDR3 length: 16 residues. CDR3: CASSQDRASRGYGYTF. CDR3 DNA sequence: TGCGCCAGCAGCCAAGATAGGGCCTCCCGGGGCTATGGCTACACCTTC.

Many counts were recorded for this clonotype. The chain links TRBV10-3 to TRBJ1-1, with D uncertain. There are 14 residues in the CDR3. V lost 0 bases, J lost 2 bases, and 7 bases lay in between. Per germline, CDR1 ENHRY and CDR2 SYGVKD. The CDR3 loop reads CAISESSGNTEAFF. The DNA for the CDR3 is TGTGCCATCAGTGAGTCTTCGGGAAACACTGAAGCTTTCTTT.

For this clonotype: A clone one base away is much larger, so this may be a read error. This CDR3 is missing its conserved last phenylalanine or tryptophan, likely due to a read error. The V call is TRBV10-3, the J call TRBJ2-5, with 9 nucleotides matching TRBD2. This CDR3 is 15 amino acids long. V was pared by 4 bases and J by 3 bases, with 6 bases of the junction left unmatched. In germline, CDR1 is ENHRY, CDR2 SYGVKD. CDR3 sequence: CAISVGGGAEETQYL. CDR3 DNA: TGTGCCATCAGTGTTGGCGGGGGGGCGGAAGAGACCCAGTACCTC.

A few counts support this clonotype. The chain carries TRBV7-9 and TRBJ2-7; the D gene is possibly TRBD2 (5 bases). The V gene's germline CDR1 is SEHNR and CDR2 FQNEAQ (reference sequence). The ends were cut back, 1 base at V and 6 bases at J, with 16 bases in the middle. This CDR3 is 15 amino acids long. The chain's CDR3 is CASSLVEGPLGEQYF. The CDR3, as DNA: TGTGCCAGCAGCTTAGTCGAGGGCCCTCTCGGCGAGCAGTACTTC.

The V call is TRBV24-1, the J call TRBJ1-5, with 7 bases identical to TRBD1. V was pared by 12 bases and J by 5 bases, with 6 bases of the junction left unmatched. This CDR3 spans 12 amino acids. Looked up from germline, CDR1 is KGHDR and CDR2 is SFDVKD. The CDR3 region is CALGTADQPQHF. For the CDR3, the DNA is TGTGCCCTCGGGACAGCGGATCAGCCCCAGCATTTT.

This clonotype was seen repeatedly, ten times or more. The chain is built from TRBV7-8 and TRBJ2-7, with D possibly being TRBD1 or TRBD2 (5 bases each). The CDR3 sequence is 14 residues long. Germline CDR1 is SGHVS and CDR2 is FQNEAQ. V gave up 5 bases and J gave up 2 bases, with 13 bases separating them. As DNA, the CDR3 is TGTGCCAGCAGCCCTGGGGACGGGACCTACGAGCAGTACTTC. It yields the protein CASSPGDGTYEQYF.